This T cell receptor beta chain was recorded in a study of cytomegalovirus exposure and HLA in healthy donors. Across the whole study: The roughly 120 million unique TCR beta sequences, from roughly 170 million T cells, were found by an earlier analysis.

PCR used 60 Vbeta primers and 13 Jbeta primers. The assay was immunoSEQ multiplex PCR, and TCRdb's table has in-frame clones only and misses some. The sample holds about 180,000 clones, 75% to 85% seen once. This clone was detected only a few times. The germline V and J ends were trimmed by 5 bases and 1 base, with 11 bases remaining between them. The length of the CDR3 is 14 residues. Germline CDR1 reads MNHNS; CDR2 reads SASEGT. This sequence joins TRBV6-1 and TRBJ1-1, with D unresolved. The sequencing input was PBMCs. This clonotype was obtained from a man aged 18 to 29 in good health and CMV-seronegative. CDR3 loop: CASSYDGENTEAFF. In DNA, the CDR3 is TGTGCCAGCAGTTATGACGGGGAGAACACTGAAGCTTTCTTT.